Listed here are 7 T cell receptor beta chains from one sample, sequenced in a study of T-cell reconstitution after alpha-beta-depleted transplantation in children. Preparing the TCRbeta library involved the use of unique molecular identifiers. One entry per CDR3 protein results from TCRdb running MiXCR on the PCR reads. Of roughly 500,000 distinct CDR3 sequences listed, 18% were seen once; the top ten hold about 3.1%. The source was PBMCs from the stem cell graft donor, collected from the stem cell graft. The receptors here all came from a human donor who donated a stem cell graft to a child with acute lymphoblastic leukemia.

On this clonotype itself: This sequence may be a read error, since a much larger clone differs from it by one base. This CDR3 fails to terminate in the conserved phenylalanine or tryptophan, so it likely reflects a read error. The chain joins TRBV5-1 to TRBJ2-5; D is ambiguous. V was trimmed by 1 base and J by 2 bases, leaving 9 bases between them. The CDR3 consists of 14 residues. The V gene's germline CDR1 is SGHRS and CDR2 YFSETQ. The CDR3 sequence: CASSLRTDQETQYS. CDR3 nucleotide sequence: TGCGCCAGCAGCTTGCGAACAGATCAAGAGACCCAGTACTCC.

The gene calls are TRBV11-2 and TRBJ2-7; 8 nucleotides match TRBD2. CDR1 is SGHAT, CDR2 FQNNGV, per germline. V was pared by 0 bases and J by 13 bases, with 11 bases of the junction left unmatched. The CDR3 sequence is 14 residues long. In nucleotides, the CDR3 is TGTGCCAGCAGCTTAGATAGCCGGGAGGGCCCCAGTTACTTC. It encodes CASSLDSREGPSYF.

The gene calls are TRBV5-1 and TRBJ2-7, with 8 bases that match TRBD2. Germline CDR1 SGHRS, CDR2 YFSETQ. Trimming took 3 bases from V and 2 from J; bases not matched to a gene: 10. This CDR3 is 16 amino acids long. Here the CDR3 reads CASSSTLAGPPYEQYF. The CDR3 DNA reads as TGCGCCAGCAGCTCGACGCTAGCGGGTCCACCCTACGAGCAGTACTTC. Based on the CDR3 plus reference TRBV5-1 and TRBJ2-7, the full variable domain is KAGVTQTPRYLIKTRGQQVTLSCSPISGHRSVSWYQQTPGQGLQFLFEYFSETQRNKGNFPGRFSGRQFSNSRSEMNVSTLELGDSALYLCASSSTLAGPPYEQYFGPGTRLTVT.

This clonotype was detected only a few times. The rearrangement uses TRBV3-1 and TRBJ2-5; D gene ambiguous. Germline V CDR1 and CDR2: LGHDT, YNNKEL (reference sequence). The CDR3 loop spans 14 amino acids. V was trimmed by 0 bases and J by 5 bases, leaving 10 bases between them. CDR3 sequence: CASSQDPGRETQYF. CDR3 DNA sequence: TGTGCCAGCAGCCAAGATCCGGGTCGGGAGACCCAGTACTTC.

This clonotype has just a few counts. This chain links TRBV19 with TRBJ1-2; D is unclear. CDR3 length equals 15 residues. The germline CDR1 and CDR2 sequences are LNHDA and SQIVND (reference sequence). V lost 8 bases to trimming and J lost 3 bases, with 19 bases between them. The CDR3 sequence is CASANPYGRDYGYTF. DNA of the CDR3: TGTGCCAGTGCTAATCCTTATGGGAGGGACTATGGCTACACCTTC.

The rearrangement links TRBV5-1 to TRBJ1-1, with 8 bases fitting TRBD1. The CDR3 length is 14 residues. The V gene end was trimmed by 9 bases and the J gene end by 3 bases; junction bases not matched to a gene: 10. Looked up from germline, CDR1 is SGHRS and CDR2 is YFSETQ. CDR3 DNA sequence: TGCGCCACGGGGCAGGGGGCGTTGGACACTGAAGCTTTCTTT. It specifies CATGQGALDTEAFF.

This clonotype came up a few times. The chain combines TRBV9 with TRBJ2-5; 8 nucleotides align to TRBD2. Germline V lookup: CDR1 SGDLS, CDR2 YYNGEE. The CDR3 runs to 12 residues. V was pared by 4 bases and J by 7 bases, with 3 bases of the junction left unmatched. The CDR3 region has the DNA TGTGCCAGCAGCCCCGGGGGGGGGACCCAGTACTTC. Its translation: CASSPGGGTQYF.